The clone carrying this TCR beta chain was detected ten times or more. Its target is unknown. TCRdb recomputed calls from the 5' RACE reads with MiXCR, one row per CDR3 protein. The data show hundreds of thousands of distinct CDR3 sequences, with roughly 17% seen just once and 1% held by the top ten. The entry originates in a study of CD8 T cells in ankylosing spondylitis. Study-wide results and limits: Fewer than ten highly homologous variants made up a TCR beta motif, and this motif appeared characteristic of ankylosing spondylitis blood. Existing reports had already noted some motif variants in reactive arthritis synovial fluid and blood.

The CDR3 covers 14 residues. V was cut by 7 bases and J by 3 bases, with 15 bases left in between. The origin of this receptor is a male donor with ankylosing spondylitis. The chain has TRBV12-3 or TRBV12-4 and TRBJ1-1; no reliable D call. Sequences were obtained from blood, either unsorted or a sorted T cell fraction (not recorded which). In nucleotides, the CDR3 is TGTGCCAGCACTCCGAGGCTTTGGGACACTGAAGCTTTCTTT. Protein sequence: CASTPRLWDTEAFF.